These 17 T cell receptor beta chains share one sample of origin, sequenced in a study of T-cell memory formation after mild COVID-19 (dated by TCRdb to the early 2020s). To prepare the library, 5' RACE was applied. TCRdb records Illumina NovaSeq 6000 as the sequencer. TCRdb's own reprocessing of the public reads used fastp at Q25 and MiXCR and kept productive beta chains. For every CDR3 protein sequence, its rows merge into one entry that carries the most common genes and DNA. Present in this sample are 400,000 to 500,000 distinct CDR3 sequences, under 20% of which were seen just once. 20% to 25% of the sample is taken by the ten largest. The sample was PBMCs or a T cell subset sorted from them (not recorded which). Source of these receptors: a man between 18 and 29 years old who had mild COVID-19 (a few samples of this study predate the infection). The sample titles of this study are shuffled in the database, so cell type and time point are left out; the donor was told from shared clones.

This clonotype has a handful of counts. J is TRBJ1-1 and V is TRBV7-6; no definite D call. The CDR3 covers 16 residues. Deletions cut 5 bases from V and 5 bases from J, with 21 bases between. The germline V gene has CDR1 SGHVS and CDR2 FNYEAQ. CDR3 in amino acids: CASSVTSYRSGTEAFF. CDR3 DNA: TGTGCCAGCAGCGTAACTTCGTATAGATCGGGAACTGAAGCTTTCTTT.

This clonotype was recorded once. The chain combines TRBV5-5 with TRBJ1-5; maybe TRBD1 (5 bases). Germline-derived CDR1 and CDR2 are SGHKS and YYEKEE (reference sequence). This CDR3 contains 15 residues. Trimming cost V 1 base and J 6 bases, with 14 bases left between them. CDR3 sequence reads: CASSLKWGGTQPQHF. The CDR3 DNA reads TGTGCCAGCAGCTTGAAGTGGGGGGGTACTCAGCCCCAGCATTTT.

This clonotype showed up many times. The chain combines TRBV20-1 with TRBJ2-5; 14 bases map to TRBD2. V lost 0 bases to trimming and J lost 1 base; unmatched junction nucleotides: 1. The CDR3 is made up of 16 amino acids. CDR1 and CDR2 (germline): DFQATT, SNEGSKA (reference sequence). The CDR3 region is CSARDGTSGGQETQYF. CDR3 nucleotides: TGCAGTGCTAGAGATGGGACTAGCGGGGGCCAAGAGACCCAGTACTTC.

This chain uses TRBV5-6 with TRBJ1-1; no definite D call. Between the trimmed V and J ends, which lost 4 bases and 4 bases, there was a span of 17 bases. In germline, CDR1 is SGHDT, CDR2 YYEEEE. The CDR3 has 15 amino acids. CDR3 region: CASSVKPDGFTEAFF. The CDR3 DNA reads TGTGCCAGCAGCGTAAAACCGGACGGCTTCACTGAAGCTTTCTTT.

The rearrangement uses TRBV10-3 and TRBJ2-7, with a tentative D call TRBD2 (7 bases). Germline V gives CDR1 ENHRY, CDR2 SYGVKD. The CDR3 totals 14 residues. The germline V and J ends were trimmed by 8 bases and 3 bases, with 17 bases remaining between them. The CDR3 DNA reads as TGTGCCATCCTAGCAGCGGGACATAGCTACGAGCAGTACTTC. Translating it yields CAILAAGHSYEQYF.

This clonotype occurred a few times. The chain has TRBV4-3 and TRBJ1-2; D unclear. CDR1 LGHNA and CDR2 YSLEER come from the germline V gene. Trimming shortened V by 1 base and J by 4 bases, and 13 bases separated the two germline ends. The length of the CDR3 is 15 residues. For the CDR3, the DNA is TGCGCCAGCAGCCAAGGTTTCACAGAGCTCTATGGCTACACCTTC. It codes for CASSQGFTELYGYTF.

The table lists this clonotype with a few counts. The V and J genes are TRBV20-1 and TRBJ2-7; a weak D match, TRBD1 (5 bases). This CDR3 has 15 residues. Germline V lookup: CDR1 DFQATT, CDR2 SNEGSKA (reference sequence). Trimming removed 5 bases from V and 6 bases from J, with 23 bases in between. The CDR3 here is CSAPHVGAVAGEQYF. The CDR3 DNA sequence: TGCAGTGCTCCCCATGTTGGGGCGGTGGCAGGCGAGCAGTACTTC.

The gene calls are TRBV11-2 and TRBJ2-3, with D possibly being TRBD2 (6 bases). Between the trimmed V and J ends, which lost 4 bases and 2 bases, there was a span of 10 bases. Per the germline V gene, CDR1 is SGHAT and CDR2 is FQNNGV. The CDR3 extends over 14 amino acids. The CDR3 sequence: CASSSWDFTDTQYF. CDR3 coding DNA: TGTGCCAGCAGCTCCTGGGACTTCACAGATACGCAGTATTTT.

The chain has TRBV7-2 and TRBJ1-4; D gene unclear. Per germline, CDR1 SGHTA and CDR2 FQGNSA. This CDR3 is 13 amino acids long. V was cut by 2 bases and J by 7 bases, with 8 bases left in between. The CDR3 reads CASSLTVREKLFF. The CDR3 DNA follows: TGTGCCAGCAGCTTAACGGTTCGTGAAAAACTGTTTTTT.

This clonotype was seen a few times. V gene TRBV20-1 combines with J gene TRBJ1-5, with D possibly TRBD1 on 5 matching bases. Germline assignment: CDR1 DFQATT and CDR2 SNEGSKA (reference sequence). The CDR3 contains 15 residues. V was cut by 0 bases and J by 1 base, with 10 bases left in between. CDR3 in DNA: TGCAGTGCTAGAGATCGGAGGGGCAGCAATCAGCCCCAGCATTTT. This translates into CSARDRRGSNQPQHF.

In this sample, this clonotype turned up a few times. The chain joins TRBV12-3 or TRBV12-4 to TRBJ2-3, with D possibly being TRBD2 (6 bases). V was clipped by 8 bases and J by 0 bases, with 21 bases between them. The CDR3 sequence is 17 residues long. CDR3 sequence (DNA): TGTGCCAGCGGTCCCCCACCGCGGGGCCTTAGCACAGATACGCAGTATTTT. This translates into CASGPPPRGLSTDTQYF.

V is TRBV28 and J is TRBJ2-3, with 7 bases matching TRBD2. Germline V gives CDR1 MDHEN, CDR2 SYDVKM. The CDR3 has 20 residues. After removal of 3 bases from V and 0 bases from J, the junction contained 18 bases not matched to a gene. This CDR3 reads CASSFPNPPGRETSTDTQYF. The CDR3, as DNA: TGTGCCAGCAGTTTCCCGAACCCGCCGGGGCGGGAGACAAGCACAGATACGCAGTATTTT.

This clonotype occurred many times. The V call is TRBV12-3 or TRBV12-4, the J call TRBJ2-2, with 7 nucleotides matching TRBD1. V dropped 6 bases and J dropped 8; count of bases not matched to a gene: 3. The CDR3 loop spans 12 amino acids. DNA for the CDR3: TGTGCCAGCAGAACAGGGGATGGGGAGCTGTTTTTT. This gives the protein CASRTGDGELFF.

The chain carries TRBV5-1 and TRBJ2-5, with D uncertain. The V gene's germline CDR1 is SGHRS and CDR2 YFSETQ. Trimming shortened V by 4 bases and J by 2 bases, and 21 bases separated the two germline ends. CDR3 length: 17 amino acids. The CDR3 DNA reads as TGCGCCAGCAGCACACTTAGCCACCCTTCCGTACAAGAGACCCAGTACTTC. Amino acid sequence: CASSTLSHPSVQETQYF.

The sample holds a few counts of this clonotype. The rearrangement links TRBV7-2 to TRBJ2-7; D is possibly TRBD1 (5 bases). Germline loops: CDR1 SGHTA, CDR2 FQGNSA. The CDR3 consists of 14 residues. V lost 5 bases, J lost 6 bases, and 17 bases lay in between. The DNA for the CDR3 is TGTGCCAGCAGCCCCTTGGGGCGCAGTGGCGAGCAGTACGTC. It is translated as CASSPLGRSGEQYV.

The V and J genes are TRBV3-1 and TRBJ2-3; D call uncertain. The CDR3 spans 14 residues. Trimming cost V 0 bases and J 1 base, with 5 bases left between them. The germline gives CDR1 LGHDT, CDR2 YNNKEL (reference sequence). CDR3 protein: CASSQEIGTDTQYF. The CDR3, as DNA: TGTGCCAGCAGCCAAGAGATCGGCACAGATACGCAGTATTTT.

The rearrangement links TRBV4-1 to TRBJ2-6; D is ambiguous. Trimming left V 2 bases short and J 3 bases short, with 2 bases between. Germline V gives CDR1 MGHRA, CDR2 YSYEKL. The CDR3 is made up of 13 amino acids. The chain's CDR3 is CASSQFGANVLTF. The CDR3 DNA reads as TGCGCCAGCAGCCAATTTGGGGCCAACGTCCTGACTTTC.